Sequencing of this TCR beta chain was carried out in a study of blood T cell repertoires in COVID-19. Study-wide background: Spain, Italy and the United States supplied samples that represented acute and convalescent COVID-19.

This table comes from immunoSEQ multiplex PCR, and its TCRdb copy is limited to in-frame clones, with some not included. The sample shows over 120,000 clones, roughly three quarters of them seen only once. The CDR3 is 15 residues long. Germline CDR1 is SGHDN and CDR2 is FVKESK. The J segment lost 8 bases and the V segment lost 3 bases, leaving 7 bases of the junction unmatched. Input material: peripheral blood. V is TRBV14 and J is TRBJ2-3; TRBD1 matches 11 bases. The clonotype was recovered from a woman aged 55-75 years with acute or convalescent COVID-19. In nucleotides, the CDR3 is TGTGCCAGCAGCCACCCGGGACAGGGGGACTTTACGCAGTATTTT. Amino acids: CASSHPGQGDFTQYF.